This T cell receptor (beta chain) was found in a study of T cell responses to AZD1222 COVID-19 vaccine. Study-wide points: Clonal diversity was possibly underestimated; the donors were predominantly white British and more often female. It was only after the peak T cell response that any repertoires were sampled. Spike was spanned by vaccine-associated CD4 TCRs, which were dominant at 160-218 and 743-854.

With 3 bases clipped from V and 14 bases from J, the junction kept 5 bases outside the gene matches. The germline V gene encodes CDR1 MNHEY and CDR2 SVGAGI. The CDR3 covers 11 residues. Only a few counts were recorded for this clone. The antigen is undetermined. Only in-frame clones appear in the TCRdb table, and some are missing; sequencing was by immunoSEQ multiplex PCR. The sample shows approximately 150,000 clones, approximately 86% of them seen only once. The V call is TRBV6-5, the J call TRBJ1-2; 8 positions agree with TRBD1. This specimen consisted of peripheral blood, obtained 28 days after the second AZD1222 dose. The TCR was taken from an adult who received the AZD1222 COVID-19 vaccine. This CDR3 reads CASSYTGQVTF. CDR3 nucleotides: TGTGCCAGCAGTTATACGGGACAGGTGACCTTC.